This passage covers 29 T cell receptor beta chains from one sample sequenced in a study of T cells in Graves' hyperthyroidism and ophthalmopathy. Amplification of TCR beta CDR3 regions used RNA as the template. HTBI primers were used for first-round RT-PCR of the TCR CDR3. Each CDR3 protein is one row after TCRdb ran MiXCR on the multiplex PCR reads. The sample lists about 640,000 distinct CDR3 sequences; more than 14% were seen once. The specimen sequenced was blood. Receptors were obtained from a woman aged 45-60 years with Graves' ophthalmopathy.

In its sample, this clonotype was seen many times. The junction departs from the called germline gene at one end, perhaps through a read error. V usage is TRBV5-1 and J usage is TRBJ2-1; TRBD2 agrees at 9 bases. Germline assignment: CDR1 SGHRS and CDR2 YFSETQ. The CDR3 has 15 amino acids. CDR3 DNA: TGTGCCAGCAGCTTAGTTGCGGGAGGGCCGAATGAGCAGTTCTTC. Its translation is CASSLVAGGPNEQFF.

A few counts support this clonotype. The rearrangement links TRBV7-8 to TRBJ2-1, with 11 bases that match TRBD2. CDR3 length: 17 residues. With V trimmed by 1 base and J by 5 bases, 7 bases remained unmatched. Per the germline V gene, CDR1 is SGHVS and CDR2 is FQNEAQ. The CDR3 DNA reads as TGTGCCAGCAGCTTAGAGTTAGCGGGAGGGGCTAACAATGAGCAGTTCTTC. Amino acids: CASSLELAGGANNEQFF. Using reference TRBV7-8 and TRBJ2-1 for the parts outside the CDR3, the full variable domain is GAGVSQSPRYKVAKRGQDVALRCDPISGHVSLFWYQQALGQGPEFLTYFQNEAQLDKSGLPSDRFFAERPEGSVSTLKIQRTQQEDSAVYLCASSLELAGGANNEQFFGPGTRLTVL.

This clonotype has at least ten counts. The chain employs TRBV7-2 and TRBJ1-2; D possibly corresponds to TRBD1 (5 bases). The ends were cut back, 3 bases at V and 5 bases at J, with 22 bases in the middle. The CDR3 contains 17 residues. CDR1 and CDR2 from the germline V gene are SGHTA and FQGNSA. This chain's CDR3 is CASSFTPPGGAPYGYTF. In nucleotides, the CDR3 is TGTGCCAGCAGCTTTACCCCGCCGGGGGGAGCCCCTTATGGCTACACCTTC.

This clonotype was counted ten times or more. The chain combines TRBV5-1 with TRBJ2-2; 13 bases line up with TRBD2. From germline, CDR1 is SGHRS and CDR2 YFSETQ. The junction had 17 bases not matched to a gene; V was cut back by 5 bases and J by 4 bases. This CDR3 has 20 residues. DNA of the CDR3: TGCGCCAGCAGTTCGAAACCGGGACTAGCGGGATTTGGTGGCACCGGGGAGCTGTTTTTT. This translates into CASSSKPGLAGFGGTGELFF.

This clonotype was seen at least ten times. The genes are TRBV19 and TRBJ1-1; no clear D. The CDR3 runs 13 residues. V gave up 5 bases and J gave up 3 bases, with 10 bases separating them. Germline CDR1 and CDR2: LNHDA and SQIVND (reference sequence). Written as DNA, the CDR3 is TGTGCCAGTAGTCCGTCAGGATACACTGAAGCTTTCTTT. This encodes CASSPSGYTEAFF.

The chain carries TRBV3-1 and TRBJ2-4; the D gene is possibly TRBD2 (6 bases). The germline CDR1 and CDR2 sequences are LGHDT and YNNKEL (reference sequence). The CDR3 extends over 18 amino acids. V lost 4 bases to trimming and J lost 0 bases, with 19 bases between them. CDR3 in amino acids: CASSREVDFTLAKNIQYF. CDR3 nucleotide sequence: TGTGCCAGCAGCCGGGAGGTGGACTTCACTTTAGCCAAAAACATTCAGTACTTC. Full variable domain (remainder filled in from reference TRBV3-1 and TRBJ2-4): DTAVSQTPKYLVTQMGNDKSIKCEQNLGHDTMYWYKQDSKKFLKIMFSYNNKELIINETVPNRFSPKSPDKAHLNLHINSLELGDSAVYFCASSREVDFTLAKNIQYFGAGTRLSVL.

In its sample, this clonotype was seen a few times. This sequence joins TRBV5-5 and TRBJ2-3, with 7 positions matching TRBD1. The CDR3 totals 16 residues. The V gene's germline CDR1 is SGHKS and CDR2 YYEKEE (reference sequence). V dropped 1 base and J dropped 2; count of bases not matched to a gene: 7. The DNA of the CDR3 is TGTGCCAGCAGCTTGTACTCGACAGGGAACACAGATACGCAGTATTTT. Protein: CASSLYSTGNTDTQYF. Full variable domain (missing parts from reference TRBV5-5 and TRBJ2-3): DAGVTQSPTHLIKTRGQQVTLRCSPISGHKSVSWYQQVLGQGPQFIFQYYEKEERGRGNFPDRFSARQFPNYSSELNVNALLLGDSALYLCASSLYSTGNTDTQYFGPGTRLTVL.

This clonotype was seen ten or more times. J is TRBJ2-2 and V is TRBV24-1; D may be TRBD2 (5 bases). Trimming pared 5 bases from V and 4 bases from J, leaving 13 bases between. Germline V gene lookup returns CDR1 KGHDR and CDR2 SFDVKD. The CDR3 consists of 15 residues. This CDR3 reads CATSGGSPGTGELFF. In nucleotides, the CDR3 is TGTGCCACCAGTGGCGGGTCCCCGGGCACCGGGGAGCTGTTTTTT.

V gene TRBV7-2 combines with J gene TRBJ1-1; TRBD1 aligns across 7 bases. Germline CDR1 reads SGHTA; CDR2 reads FQGNSA. The CDR3 contains 15 residues. Losses at the gene ends were 0 bases for V and 4 bases for J; bases not matched to a gene: 5. Written as DNA, the CDR3 is TGTGCCAGCAGCTTAGCGGACAGGAGGATCACTGAAGCTTTCTTT. As protein: CASSLADRRITEAFF.

The table lists this clonotype with a few counts. This sequence joins TRBV11-3 and TRBJ2-7; possible D gene TRBD1, 5 bases. Germline V lookup: CDR1 SGHNT, CDR2 YENEEA. This CDR3 region has 16 residues. V was clipped by 1 base and J by 3 bases, with 16 bases between them. The CDR3 reads CASSLVVGAAYYEQYF. The CDR3 DNA reads TGTGCCAGCAGCTTAGTGGTTGGGGCAGCCTACTACGAGCAGTACTTC.

This clonotype has a handful of counts. This may come from a read error, since a much larger clone is one base off. The CDR3 loop is CAGSENLFREQYF. The CDR3 region has the DNA TGTGCCGGCAGCGAAAATTTGTTCCGCGAGCAGTACTTC. The chain joins TRBV7-3 to TRBJ2-7; D gene uncertain. The CDR3 spans 13 residues. The V gene's germline CDR1 is SGHTA and CDR2 FQGTGA.

This clonotype was found many times. The chain links TRBV7-8 to TRBJ1-1, with D perhaps matching TRBD1 (5 bases). Germline V gene data show CDR1 as SGHVS and CDR2 as FQNEAQ. The V gene lost 2 bases and the J gene lost 0 bases, with 13 bases spanning the gap. The CDR3 length is 16 residues. In nucleotides, the CDR3 is TGTGCCAGCAGCTTAAATTCAGGGATTATGAACACTGAAGCTTTCTTT. As protein: CASSLNSGIMNTEAFF.

This clonotype was detected ten times or more. This rearrangement joins TRBV3-1 to TRBJ2-5, with 10 bases lining up with TRBD2. There are 16 residues in the CDR3. The trim removed 2 bases at V and 3 bases at J, leaving 6 bases unmatched. Germline CDR1 reads LGHDT; CDR2 reads YNNKEL (reference sequence). The CDR3 spells CASSQNPSGSKETQYF. As DNA, the CDR3 is TGTGCCAGCAGCCAAAACCCTAGCGGGAGTAAAGAGACCCAGTACTTC.

This clonotype was counted many times. The gene calls are TRBV11-1 and TRBJ1-1; 9 bases are shared with TRBD1. The V and J ends lost 3 bases and 5 bases, in that order; junction bases with no gene match: 7. The germline CDR1 and CDR2 sequences are SGHAT and FQDESV (reference sequence). CDR3 size: 15 residues. For the CDR3, the DNA is TGTGCCAGCAGCTTGGGACAGGGAATAGGAACTGAAGCTTTCTTT. Translation gives CASSLGQGIGTEAFF.

The chain combines TRBV4-3 with TRBJ1-5; D gene unclear. The germline gives CDR1 LGHNA, CDR2 YSLEER. Between the trimmed V and J ends, which lost 0 bases and 6 bases, there was a span of 6 bases. This CDR3 comprises 13 residues. CDR3 region: CASSQDKFQPQHF. CDR3 in DNA: TGCGCCAGCAGCCAAGATAAGTTTCAGCCCCAGCATTTT.

This clonotype was detected only a few times. The chain uses TRBV18 and TRBJ1-2; D uncertain. The CDR3 loop spans 16 amino acids. V shed 3 bases and J shed 8 bases, with 22 bases lying between them. Germline lookup yields CDR1 KGHSH and CDR2 LQKENI. In DNA, the CDR3 is TGTGCCAGCTCACCTCAACAATCTTATACCCTCGGGGGCTACACCTTC. Encoded protein: CASSPQQSYTLGGYTF.

In this sample, this clonotype turned up many times. The V gene is TRBV12-3 or TRBV12-4, the J gene TRBJ1-1, with D perhaps TRBD1 (5 bases). With 3 bases removed from V and 5 bases from J, the gap between germline ends came to 16 bases. The CDR3 has 15 amino acids. The DNA of the CDR3 is TGTGCCAGCAGTTTTAATACAGGAGGTCCGACTGAAGCTTTCTTT. Protein product: CASSFNTGGPTEAFF.

This clonotype was observed at least ten times. J is TRBJ1-1 and V is TRBV28, with unresolved D. Per the germline V gene, CDR1 is MDHEN and CDR2 is SYDVKM. The CDR3 length is 15 residues. The ends were cut back, 6 bases at V and 4 bases at J, with 18 bases in the middle. CDR3 sequence reads: CASSRPMGSVTEAFF. CDR3 sequence (DNA): TGTGCCAGCAGCCGCCCTATGGGGTCGGTCACTGAAGCTTTCTTT.

This clonotype was seen ten or more times. The chain couples TRBV7-9 to TRBJ1-1, with 7 positions matching TRBD1. The CDR3 sequence is 15 residues long. The trim removed 3 bases at V and 1 base at J, leaving 5 bases unmatched. Per germline, CDR1 SEHNR and CDR2 FQNEAQ (reference sequence). In nucleotides, the CDR3 is TGTGCCAGCAGCTTTTTAGGGGGCTCGAACACTGAAGCTTTCTTT. Its protein is CASSFLGGSNTEAFF.

The chain recombines TRBV24-1 with TRBJ1-2; D is undetermined. The V gene's germline CDR1 is KGHDR and CDR2 SFDVKD. The CDR3 consists of 12 residues. The V and J ends lost 3 bases and 5 bases respectively, with 6 bases between them. Written as DNA, the CDR3 is TGTGCCACCAGTGATCCCAGTTATGGCTACACCTTC. This encodes CATSDPSYGYTF.

This clonotype appeared many times. The chain is built from TRBV12-3 or TRBV12-4 and TRBJ2-3, with 12 bases aligning to TRBD2. The CDR3 length is 17 residues. Losses at the gene ends were 2 bases for V and 6 bases for J; bases not matched to a gene: 9. The CDR3 loop reads CASSLPRTSGKRDTQYF. The CDR3 DNA is TGTGCCAGCAGTTTACCCAGGACTAGCGGGAAACGCGATACGCAGTATTTT.

The J gene is TRBJ2-7, the V gene TRBV5-6; 9 nucleotides match TRBD2. The germline V gene has CDR1 SGHDT and CDR2 YYEEEE. The V segment lost 0 bases and the J segment 5 bases; nucleotides outside the gene matches: 12. The CDR3 has 17 residues. As DNA, the CDR3 is TGTGCCAGCAGCTTGGTAGGCGGGAGGGTTGGAAGCCACGAGCAGTACTTC. Protein product: CASSLVGGRVGSHEQYF. Together with reference TRBV5-6 and TRBJ2-7, the CDR3 gives the full variable domain: DAGVTQSPTHLIKTRGQQVTLRCSPKSGHDTVSWYQQALGQGPQFIFQYYEEEERQRGNFPDRFSGHQFPNYSSELNVNALLLGDSALYLCASSLVGGRVGSHEQYFGPGTRLTVT.

The sample holds many counts of this clonotype. The V gene is TRBV5-6, the J gene TRBJ1-2; 7 bases are a match to TRBD1. The CDR3 is made up of 15 amino acids. The V segment lost 3 bases and the J segment 6 bases; nucleotides outside the gene matches: 11. Germline CDR1 is SGHDT and CDR2 is YYEEEE. CDR3 nucleotide sequence: TGTGCCAGCAGCTGGGGCGGTCGCACAGGGGATGGCTACACCTTC. Protein product: CASSWGGRTGDGYTF.

The chain links TRBV18 to TRBJ2-1; D not certain. Germline V gives CDR1 KGHSH, CDR2 LQKENI. CDR3 size: 13 residues. Trimming took off 5 bases at V and 6 bases at J, with 11 bases between the two ends. CDR3 bases: TGTGCCAGCTCAGCAAAGTCGGGCAATGAGCAGTTCTTC. Protein product: CASSAKSGNEQFF.

The chain is built from TRBV20-1 and TRBJ2-7; the match to TRBD2 covers 14 bases. Germline CDR1 is DFQATT and CDR2 is SNEGSKA (reference sequence). CDR3 length equals 16 residues. V lost 3 bases to trimming and J lost 1 base; unmatched junction nucleotides: 5. CDR3 in DNA: TGCAGTGCTAGCGTAGGACTAGCGGGAGGTTCCTACGAGCAGTACTTC. Translated, it gives CSASVGLAGGSYEQYF.

This clonotype was detected a few times. This clone may be a read error of a much larger clone one base away. The CDR3 is CASSALAGGNEQFF. As DNA, the CDR3 is TGTGCCAGCAGTGCCCTAGCGGGAGGGAATGAGCAGTTCTTC. The rearrangement links TRBV2 to TRBJ2-1; 12 bases agree with TRBD2. CDR3 size: 14 residues. V shed 4 bases, J shed 7 bases, and the junction held 2 bases outside the gene matches. Germline V gives CDR1 SNHLY, CDR2 FYNNEI. Combining the CDR3 with reference TRBV2 and TRBJ2-1 gives the whole variable domain EPEVTQTPSHQVTQMGQEVILRCVPISNHLYFYWYRQILGQKVEFLVSFYNNEISEKSEIFDDQFSVERPDGSNFTLKIRSTKLEDSAMYFCASSALAGGNEQFFGPGTRLTVL.

V gene TRBV13 combines with J gene TRBJ1-5, with a tentative D call TRBD1 (5 bases). From germline, CDR1 is PRHDT and CDR2 FYEKMQ (reference sequence). V was trimmed by 4 bases and J by 3 bases, leaving 13 bases between them. This CDR3 spans 15 amino acids. CDR3 protein: CASSSGKGNNQPQHF. The CDR3 nucleotides read TGTGCCAGCAGCTCAGGGAAGGGCAACAATCAGCCCCAGCATTTT.

This clonotype was detected a few times. Mismatch with germline at one junction end may stem from a read error. V gene TRBV7-8 combines with J gene TRBJ2-5, with a weak D call TRBD2 (5 bases). Germline V gene lookup returns CDR1 SGHVS and CDR2 FQNEAQ. This CDR3 spans 12 amino acids. The CDR3 DNA reads TGTGCCAGCAGCTTAGATGGGTCGGGGATCGACTTC. The encoded protein is CASSLDGSGIDF.

This clonotype was counted many times. The chain has TRBV12-3 or TRBV12-4 and TRBJ1-2; 9 bases agree with TRBD1. This CDR3 region has 14 residues. With V trimmed by 6 bases and J by 8 bases, 10 bases remained unmatched. The CDR3 sequence: CASSLGQGRRGYTF. As DNA, the CDR3 is TGTGCCAGCAGCCTTGGACAGGGGAGAAGAGGCTACACCTTC.